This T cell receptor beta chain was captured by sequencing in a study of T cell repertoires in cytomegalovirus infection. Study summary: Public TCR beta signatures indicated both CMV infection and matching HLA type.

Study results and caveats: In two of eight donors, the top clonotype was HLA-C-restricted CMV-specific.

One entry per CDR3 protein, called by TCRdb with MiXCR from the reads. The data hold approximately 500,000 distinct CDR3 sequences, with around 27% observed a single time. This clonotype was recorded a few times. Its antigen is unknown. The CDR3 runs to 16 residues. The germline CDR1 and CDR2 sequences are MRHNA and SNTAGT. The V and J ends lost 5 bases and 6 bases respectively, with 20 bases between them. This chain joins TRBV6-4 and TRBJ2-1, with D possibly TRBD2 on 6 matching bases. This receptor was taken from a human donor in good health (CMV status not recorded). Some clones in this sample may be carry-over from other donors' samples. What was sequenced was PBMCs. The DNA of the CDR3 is TGTGCCAGCAGTTCGTCTAGCGCTCCCCCCTTCAATGAGCAGTTCTTC. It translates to CASSSSSAPPFNEQFF.